The TCR beta chain under discussion was sequenced for a study of CD8+ T cells in alopecia areata. General study results and limits: Many of the expanded lesional clones endured in scalp and blood while on tofacitinib.

Treatment described: oral pan-JAK inhibitor, 5-10 mg twice daily. Per the germline V gene, CDR1 is SQVTM and CDR2 is ANQGSEA. Trimming stripped 5 bases from V and 4 bases from J, with 11 bases between. The CDR3 sequence is 12 residues long. In the case of this clone: What it binds is unknown. Likely a read error: the CDR3 ends without its conserved phenylalanine or tryptophan.

Investigators isolated RNA and reverse transcribed it into cDNA to act as the sequencing template. Assay used: immunoSEQ multiplex PCR; TCRdb lists only in-frame clones, some missing. This repertoire shows about 200,000 clones, more than 30% found once; its top ten account for roughly 0.5%. The chain couples TRBV29-1 to TRBJ1-2; D is possibly TRBD1 (6 bases). The clonotype comes from a human donor with alopecia areata. Sequenced here: CD4+ T cells sorted from blood, sampled at approximately week 30, from a patient treated with tofacitinib. CDR3 amino acids: CSVYRASYGYTL. CDR3 in DNA: TGCAGCGTTTACAGGGCAAGCTATGGCTACACCCTC.